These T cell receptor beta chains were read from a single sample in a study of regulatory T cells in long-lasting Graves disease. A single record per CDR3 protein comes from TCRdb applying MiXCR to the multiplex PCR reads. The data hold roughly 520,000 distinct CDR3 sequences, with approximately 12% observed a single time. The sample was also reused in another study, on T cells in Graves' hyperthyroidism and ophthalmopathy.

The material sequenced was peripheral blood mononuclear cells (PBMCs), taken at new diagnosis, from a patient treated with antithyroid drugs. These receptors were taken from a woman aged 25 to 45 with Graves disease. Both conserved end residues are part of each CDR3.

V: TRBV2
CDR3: CASMLASGSDTQYF

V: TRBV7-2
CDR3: CASSLAPTEPAEAFF

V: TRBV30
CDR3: CAWSRTGGISGYTF

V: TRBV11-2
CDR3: CASSLMVAGVEYEQYF

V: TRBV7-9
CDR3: CASSSRDTTQKTYGYTF

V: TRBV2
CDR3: CASNGDRGHEKLFF

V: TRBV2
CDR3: CASKVVGVDIQYF

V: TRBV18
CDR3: CASSSTNEQFF

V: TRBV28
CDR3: CASREGTDTQYF

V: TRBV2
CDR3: CASSKTTPLNTGELFF

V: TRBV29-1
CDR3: CSVVTGTPYGYTF

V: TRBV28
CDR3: CASSLIQGARGYTF

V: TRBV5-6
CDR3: CASSPTGLEAYNEQFF

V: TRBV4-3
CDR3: CANSQALASSFEKLFF

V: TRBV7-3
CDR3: CASSHGLLGSYEQYF

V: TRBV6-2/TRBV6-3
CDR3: CASSSSPGTVNTEAFF

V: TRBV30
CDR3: CAWSVKSSYEQYF

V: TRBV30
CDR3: CAWTPSGQSNEKLFF

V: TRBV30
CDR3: CAWSGGLVPNQPQHF

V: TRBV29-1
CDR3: CSVDSGDGDTQYF

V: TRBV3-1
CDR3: CASSQARGGAGEQYF

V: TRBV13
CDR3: CASSFRHSYEQYF

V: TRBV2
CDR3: CASMGSRPGHSYEQYF

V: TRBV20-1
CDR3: CSAIKGNQPQHF

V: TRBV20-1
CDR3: CSARVRGGTDTQYF

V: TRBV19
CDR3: CASKRGNTEAFF

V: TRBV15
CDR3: CGTSRGPDGFQYF

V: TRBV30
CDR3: CAWEGGPDPYNEQFF

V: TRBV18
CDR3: CASSPPGLGDEQFF

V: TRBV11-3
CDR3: CASSEGVTQYF

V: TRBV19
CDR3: CASSIVSDTDTQYF

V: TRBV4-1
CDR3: CASSQDEGDNTEAFF

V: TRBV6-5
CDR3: CASSYTPGQPMNTEAFF

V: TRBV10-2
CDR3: CARGAGGSGELFF

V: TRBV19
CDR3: CASSIDRGRETQYF